Listed below are T cell receptor beta chains from one sample, sequenced in a study of blood T cell repertoires in COVID-19. TCRdb keeps only in-frame clones here, not all; method: immunoSEQ multiplex PCR. Here the sample spans about 260,000 clones, roughly 87% being singletons. Sequencing input: peripheral blood. These receptors all come from a woman aged 50 to 60 who had recovered from COVID-19. CDR3s include the opening cysteine and the closing phenylalanine or tryptophan. The order of the fields is clone size, V gene, CDR3 length, J gene, D gene, CDR3 DNA, CDR3 protein. The D gene is left open where the match is weak. The size field is filled for only some rows; it gives once, few, many or a size class.

clone size: -
V gene: TRBV5-1
CDR3 length: 16
J gene: TRBJ1-1
D gene: TRBD1
CDR3 DNA: TGCGCCAGCAGCTTGGGGGACAGGGGGCGAGGCACTGAAGCTTTCTTT
CDR3 protein: CASSLGDRGRGTEAFF

clone size: few
V gene: TRBV7-2
CDR3 length: 13
J gene: TRBJ1-2
D gene: -
CDR3 DNA: TGTGCCAGCAGCCCCCCGGGGGGGCGAGGCTACACCTTC
CDR3 protein: CASSPPGGRGYTF

clone size: -
V gene: TRBV7-2
CDR3 length: 18
J gene: TRBJ1-2
D gene: TRBD1
CDR3 DNA: TGTGCCAGCAGCTTAGCGAGGGACAGGTTTACCGCTAACTATGGCTACACCTTC
CDR3 protein: CASSLARDRFTANYGYTF

clone size: -
V gene: TRBV7-2
CDR3 length: 14
J gene: TRBJ1-5
D gene: -
CDR3 DNA: TGTGCCAGCAGCTTAGGGGGGCGAGGTCAGCCCCAGCATTTT
CDR3 protein: CASSLGGRGQPQHF

clone size: -
V gene: TRBV7-2
CDR3 length: 14
J gene: TRBJ1-2
D gene: -
CDR3 DNA: TGTGCCAGCAGCTTAGCTGGGGGCAAAGATGGCTACACCTTC
CDR3 protein: CASSLAGGKDGYTF

clone size: -
V gene: TRBV7-2
CDR3 length: 15
J gene: TRBJ1-4
D gene: TRBD1
CDR3 DNA: TGTGCCAGCAGCCCGAAGACAGGGGGCTATGAAAAACTGTTTTTT
CDR3 protein: CASSPKTGGYEKLFF

clone size: -
V gene: TRBV30
CDR3 length: 13
J gene: TRBJ2-1
D gene: -
CDR3 DNA: TGTGCCTGGAGTGCCCAACAGGGCAATGAGCAGTTCTTC
CDR3 protein: CAWSAQQGNEQFF

clone size: -
V gene: TRBV7-2
CDR3 length: 13
J gene: TRBJ2-3
D gene: -
CDR3 DNA: TGTGCCAGCAGCTTACAGGGGACGGATACGCAGTATTTT
CDR3 protein: CASSLQGTDTQYF

clone size: -
V gene: TRBV18
CDR3 length: 18
J gene: TRBJ1-1
D gene: TRBD1
CDR3 DNA: TGTGCCAGCTCACCCCTGAATATCTTGACAGGGGTGAACACTGAAGCTTTCTTT
CDR3 protein: CASSPLNILTGVNTEAFF

clone size: -
V gene: TRBV28
CDR3 length: 12
J gene: TRBJ2-4
D gene: TRBD1
CDR3 DNA: TGTGCCAGTGGACAGGCCTTTGACATTCAGTACTTC
CDR3 protein: CASGQAFDIQYF

clone size: -
V gene: TRBV19
CDR3 length: 13
J gene: TRBJ1-1
D gene: -
CDR3 DNA: TGTGCCAGTAGTATTGAGAGGGACACTGAAGCTTTCTTT
CDR3 protein: CASSIERDTEAFF

clone size: few
V gene: TRBV11-3
CDR3 length: 16
J gene: TRBJ2-5
D gene: TRBD1
CDR3 DNA: TGTGCCAGCAGCTTAGGCGGGACAGGGCGAGTGGAGACCCAGTACTTC
CDR3 protein: CASSLGGTGRVETQYF

clone size: -
V gene: TRBV27
CDR3 length: 13
J gene: TRBJ1-1
D gene: -
CDR3 DNA: TGTGCCAGCAGTTTGTCAGTGAACACTGAAGCTTTCTTT
CDR3 protein: CASSLSVNTEAFF

clone size: -
V gene: TRBV7-2
CDR3 length: 13
J gene: TRBJ1-1
D gene: -
CDR3 DNA: TGTGCCAGCAGCTTAGCACGGGGTTCTGAAGCTTTCTTT
CDR3 protein: CASSLARGSEAFF

clone size: -
V gene: TRBV5-1
CDR3 length: 15
J gene: TRBJ2-5
D gene: -
CDR3 DNA: TGCGCCAGCAGCTTGGATGGGGCTATCCAAGAGACCCAGTACTTC
CDR3 protein: CASSLDGAIQETQYF

clone size: -
V gene: TRBV4-3
CDR3 length: 14
J gene: TRBJ2-5
D gene: -
CDR3 DNA: TGCGCCAGCAGCCAAGATGGGACTCAAGAGACCCAGTACTTC
CDR3 protein: CASSQDGTQETQYF

clone size: -
V gene: TRBV7-2
CDR3 length: 16
J gene: TRBJ2-7
D gene: TRBD1
CDR3 DNA: TGTGCCAGCAGCCCGAGACAGGGTTGGGCGTCCTACGAGCAGTACTTC
CDR3 protein: CASSPRQGWASYEQYF

clone size: -
V gene: TRBV21-1
CDR3 length: 20
J gene: TRBJ1-1
D gene: -
CDR3 DNA: TGTGCCAGCATGGGCCCCCGAAACTGCCAGGGGCGGACCGGAAACACTGAAGCTTTCTTT
CDR3 protein: CASMGPRNCQGRTGNTEAFF

clone size: -
V gene: TRBV28
CDR3 length: 14
J gene: TRBJ2-3
D gene: TRBD1
CDR3 DNA: TGTGCCAGCGGTCCGGACAGGGGGCGGTATACGCAGTATTTT
CDR3 protein: CASGPDRGRYTQYF

clone size: -
V gene: TRBV10-3
CDR3 length: 17
J gene: TRBJ2-7
D gene: TRBD1
CDR3 DNA: TGTGCCATCAGTGAGTCCGGGACAGCAGAACCAGGGGACGAGCAGTACTTC
CDR3 protein: CAISESGTAEPGDEQYF

clone size: -
V gene: TRBV9
CDR3 length: 15
J gene: TRBJ1-2
D gene: -
CDR3 DNA: TGTGCCAGCAGCGTAGGGGGCAGGCTAAACTATGGCTACACCTTC
CDR3 protein: CASSVGGRLNYGYTF

clone size: -
V gene: TRBV7-3
CDR3 length: 15
J gene: TRBJ2-5
D gene: TRBD2
CDR3 DNA: TGTGCCAGCAGCTTAGGTCCTAGCGGGACGGAGACCCAGTACTTC
CDR3 protein: CASSLGPSGTETQYF

clone size: -
V gene: TRBV6-4
CDR3 length: 17
J gene: TRBJ1-2
D gene: TRBD1
CDR3 DNA: TGTGCCAGCACCGATGAGGGACAGGGGAGGAGAGGGTATGGCTACACCTTC
CDR3 protein: CASTDEGQGRRGYGYTF

clone size: -
V gene: TRBV6-2/TRBV6-3
CDR3 length: 16
J gene: TRBJ1-6
D gene: -
CDR3 DNA: TGTGCCAGCAGTCTCCGGACGGACACTTATAATTCACCCCTCCACTTT
CDR3 protein: CASSLRTDTYNSPLHF